This entry lists 10 T cell receptor beta chains sequenced from one sample in a study of cytomegalovirus exposure and HLA in healthy donors. PCR primers comprised 60 Vbeta and 13 Jbeta primers. TCRdb's table, derived via immunoSEQ multiplex PCR, lists solely in-frame clones and lacks some. Here the sample spans approximately 100,000 clones, about 70% being singletons. The specimen sequenced was PBMCs. The receptors were sampled from a woman aged 18-29 years in good health and CMV-seropositive.

This clone was seen just once. This chain joins TRBV7-2 and TRBJ2-2; D may be TRBD1 (6 bases). This CDR3 is built from 16 residues. Trimming left V 8 bases short and J 3 bases short, with 19 bases between. Germline CDR1 reads SGHTA; CDR2 reads FQGNSA. CDR3 in amino acids: CASGLTGTTDTGELFF. CDR3 bases: TGTGCCAGCGGACTGACCGGGACAACGGACACCGGGGAGCTGTTTTTT. Together with reference TRBV7-2 and TRBJ2-2, the CDR3 gives the full variable domain: GAGVSQSPSNKVTEKGKDVELRCDPISGHTALYWYRQSLGQGLEFLIYFQGNSAPDKSGLPSDRFSAERTGGSVSTLTIQRTQQEDSAVYLCASGLTGTTDTGELFFGEGSRLTVL.

This clone showed up just once. The V gene is TRBV7-2, the J gene TRBJ2-2, with D tentatively TRBD2 (6 bases). The germline V gene has CDR1 SGHTA and CDR2 FQGNSA. The CDR3 is 18 amino acids. The V gene lost 0 bases and the J gene lost 0 bases, with 14 bases spanning the gap. CDR3 loop: CASSLASWTTTNTGELFF. For the CDR3, the DNA is TGTGCCAGCAGCTTAGCGTCGTGGACTACAACGAACACCGGGGAGCTGTTTTTT.

V usage is TRBV28 and J usage is TRBJ1-2; D is ambiguous. Trimming removed 4 bases from V and 8 bases from J, with 14 bases in between. The CDR3 is 13 amino acids. CDR1 and CDR2 from the germline V gene are MDHEN and SYDVKM. In nucleotides, the CDR3 is TGTGCCAGCAGTTCACTTACGCGATGGGGCTACACCTTC. Protein product: CASSSLTRWGYTF.

The V gene is TRBV6-5, the J gene TRBJ2-7, with 7 bases fitting TRBD2. The ends lost 6 bases at V and 5 bases at J; junction bases unmatched: 13. CDR1 MNHEY and CDR2 SVGAGI come from the germline V gene. The CDR3 is made up of 15 amino acids. The chain's CDR3 is CASSPRGGSSHEQYF. The CDR3 DNA is TGTGCCAGCAGCCCCCGGGGCGGGAGTTCCCACGAGCAGTACTTC.

J is TRBJ2-3 and V is TRBV29-1, with D maybe TRBD2 (5 bases). Germline CDR1 reads SQVTM; CDR2 reads ANQGSEA. CDR3 length: 15 residues. V lost 8 bases and J 0 bases, leaving 18 bases between the germline ends. The CDR3 coding sequence is TGCAGCCTAATCTATCAGCGGACTAGCACAGATACGCAGTATTTT. It encodes CSLIYQRTSTDTQYF.

V is TRBV27 and J is TRBJ1-2; D call uncertain. V was pared by 0 bases and J by 8 bases, with 10 bases between. Germline V lookup: CDR1 MNHEY, CDR2 SMNVEV (reference sequence). The CDR3 sequence is 13 residues long. The CDR3 DNA is TGTGCCAGCAGTTTATCGGTCCCGGGGGGCTACACCTTC. Amino acids: CASSLSVPGGYTF.

This clone was detected once. The V call is TRBV7-2, the J call TRBJ2-1; the D gene is possibly TRBD2 (6 bases). The CDR3 contains 13 residues. V lost 7 bases to trimming and J lost 2 bases, with 9 bases between them. Germline lookup yields CDR1 SGHTA and CDR2 FQGNSA. The CDR3 nucleotides are TGTGCCAGCAAAGGAGGGCCCTACAATGAGCAGTTCTTC. It specifies CASKGGPYNEQFF.

This clone has a single count. The J gene is TRBJ1-5, the V gene TRBV7-2; possibly TRBD1 for D (5 bases). Between the trimmed V and J ends, which lost 4 bases and 4 bases, there was a span of 8 bases. Looked up from germline, CDR1 is SGHTA and CDR2 is FQGNSA. CDR3 size: 13 residues. CDR3 nucleotide sequence: TGTGCCAGCAGCTCAGGGTGGAATCAGCCCCAGCATTTT. Its protein product is CASSSGWNQPQHF.

The chain couples TRBV4-3 to TRBJ2-5; D possibly corresponds to TRBD2 (5 bases). This CDR3 has 14 amino acids. The germline V gene encodes CDR1 LGHNA and CDR2 YSLEER. V gave up 4 bases and J gave up 5 bases, with 14 bases separating them. This chain's CDR3 is CASSRTGAGETQYF. CDR3 in DNA: TGCGCCAGCAGCCGGACTGGTGCCGGGGAGACCCAGTACTTC.

The CDR3 protein is CAWSASVSTDTQYF. The CDR3 region has the DNA TGTGCCTGGAGTGCTAGCGTTAGCACAGATACGCAGTATTTT. The rearrangement uses TRBV30 and TRBJ2-3; TRBD2 is a possible D gene (6 bases). CDR1 and CDR2 (germline): GTSNPN, SVGIG (reference sequence). The ends were cut back, 1 base at V and 0 bases at J, with 8 bases in the middle. The CDR3 loop spans 14 amino acids.